This entry is about one TCR beta chain. V was shortened by 5 bases and J by 5 bases, with 13 bases between the two germline ends. The CDR3 spans 14 residues. CDR1 and CDR2 from the germline V gene are MNHEY and SMNVEV (reference sequence). Measured with immunoSEQ multiplex PCR; TCRdb has only the in-frame clones, and not every one. This table has tens of thousands of clones, 80% to 95% appearing once. These data are taken from a study of T cell responses to AZD1222 COVID-19 vaccine. The rearrangement links TRBV27 to TRBJ2-1; D may correspond to TRBD1 or TRBD2 (6 bases each). The sequence was collected from an adult in good health. Sample: peripheral blood, taken on day 0 of AZD1222 vaccination. The CDR3 bases are TGTGCCAGCAGTCAAGGGGGAGGTCACAATGAGCAGTTCTTC. The encoded protein is CASSQGGGHNEQFF.